The T cell receptor beta chain described here comes from a study of monozygotic twins with inflammatory bowel disease. Study-level results: In these data, no single strong IBD-associated signal or clonotype received support.

Each TCR library used 3500 ng of total RNA. UMIs that had a 6-nucleotide sample barcode were put in using template switching. TCRdb re-analyzed the 5' RACE reads; it lists each CDR3 protein once, without DNA. Its table records about 160,000 distinct CDR3 sequences. Germline V gives CDR1 LGHDT, CDR2 YNNKEL (reference sequence). The CDR3 totals 12 residues. As concerns this clonotype: No antigen is known for it.

This chain connects TRBV3-1 to TRBJ2-7. Sequenced sample: blood. The source of this sequence is a human donor with ulcerative colitis or Crohn's disease, or a healthy co-twin of an affected twin (not recorded which). The CDR3 region is CASSQVGVQQYF.